Each of the 26 T cell receptor beta chains below was sequenced from the same sample in a study of T-cell memory formation after mild COVID-19. From the 5' RACE reads, TCRdb called clonotypes with MiXCR, one entry per CDR3 protein. This table holds fewer than 350,000 distinct CDR3 sequences, 8.2% found once. Sequenced sample: PBMCs or a T cell subset sorted from them (not recorded which). These receptor sequences come from a man between 18 and 29 years old who had mild COVID-19 (a few samples of this study predate the infection). Cell type and time point are not known.

The V and J genes are TRBV7-2 and TRBJ1-6; tentatively, D is TRBD1 (6 bases). There are 16 residues in the CDR3. V was clipped by 6 bases and J by 7 bases, with 19 bases between them. CDR1 and CDR2 (germline): SGHTA, FQGNSA. DNA for the CDR3: TGTGCCAGCAGTCCGATGATTGGGGGCGCGAATTCACCCCTCCACTTT. Translating it yields CASSPMIGGANSPLHF. Drawing the rest from reference TRBV7-2 and TRBJ1-6, the complete variable domain is GAGVSQSPSNKVTEKGKDVELRCDPISGHTALYWYRQSLGQGLEFLIYFQGNSAPDKSGLPSDRFSAERTGGSVSTLTIQRTQQEDSAVYLCASSPMIGGANSPLHFGNGTRLTVT.

The chain is built from TRBV12-3 or TRBV12-4 and TRBJ2-7, with 9 nucleotides matching TRBD1. The CDR3 contains 14 residues. Trimming removed 6 bases from V and 1 base from J; junction bases left unmatched: 4. The CDR3 nucleotides read TGTGCCAGCAGCGAGACAGGGGGTTCCTACGAGCAGTACTTC. It specifies CASSETGGSYEQYF.

This chain uses TRBV9 with TRBJ2-6, with 10 positions matching TRBD1. From germline, CDR1 is SGDLS and CDR2 YYNGEE. This CDR3 spans 19 amino acids. J was trimmed by 3 bases and V by 0 bases; bases with no gene match: 9. CDR3 DNA sequence: TGTGCCAGCAGCGTAGACAGGGACAGGGGAACTGGTGGGGCCAACGTCCTGACTTTC. Its translation: CASSVDRDRGTGGANVLTF.

This clonotype was detected a few times. The V gene is TRBV27, the J gene TRBJ1-1; a weak D match, TRBD1 (6 bases). The CDR3 loop spans 14 amino acids. Germline V gene data show CDR1 as MNHEY and CDR2 as SMNVEV (reference sequence). V shed 6 bases and J shed 0 bases, with 11 bases lying between them. CDR3 region: CASRTGIVNTEAFF. The CDR3 coding sequence is TGTGCCAGCAGAACAGGGATAGTGAACACTGAAGCTTTCTTT.

There are a few counts of this clonotype. The rearrangement uses TRBV6-5 and TRBJ1-1, with D hard to call. Germline V gene data show CDR1 as MNHEY and CDR2 as SVGAGI. This CDR3 has 15 residues. V was trimmed by 5 bases and J by 4 bases, leaving 17 bases between them. The CDR3 bases are TGTGCCAGCAGTAAGCGTCCCATTCCTGGCACTGAAGCTTTCTTT. Its protein is CASSKRPIPGTEAFF.

Details on this clonotype: The junction departs from germline at one end; a sequencing error may be responsible. This chain uses TRBV9 with TRBJ2-5, with D possibly matching TRBD1 (5 bases). The CDR3 has 15 residues. Germline V gene sequence: CDR1 SGDLS, CDR2 YYNGEE. CDR3 sequence: CVSSVQPTVGETQYF. Here the CDR3 DNA reads TGTGTCAGCAGCGTACAGCCGACAGTCGGGGAGACCCAGTACTTC.

V is TRBV12-3 or TRBV12-4 and J is TRBJ1-5; D is ambiguous. The CDR3 length is 12 residues. The V end lost 5 bases, the J end lost 4 bases, and 6 bases lay between the germline ends. DNA for the CDR3: TGTGCCAGCAGTCGAGATAATCAGCCCCAGCATTTT. Encoded protein: CASSRDNQPQHF.

This clonotype appeared many times. This chain uses TRBV5-1 with TRBJ1-1, with 10 nucleotides matching TRBD1. CDR1 is SGHRS and CDR2 is YFSETQ in the germline V gene. This CDR3 is 15 amino acids long. J lost 4 bases, V lost 0 bases, and 3 bases had no gene match. CDR3 sequence: CASSLVTGGFTEAFF. Here the CDR3 DNA reads TGCGCCAGCAGCTTGGTGACAGGGGGCTTCACTGAAGCTTTCTTT.

This clonotype was counted between two and nine times. The chain has TRBV7-9 and TRBJ2-3, with a possible D match to TRBD2 (5 bases). Trimming cost V 5 bases and J 1 base, with 13 bases left between them. The CDR3 has 15 residues. CDR1 is SEHNR and CDR2 is FQNEAQ in the germline V gene (reference sequence). Here the CDR3 reads CASSHRGPRTDTQYF. The CDR3 nucleotides read TGTGCCAGCAGCCACAGAGGGCCTCGCACAGATACGCAGTATTTT. Drawing the rest from reference TRBV7-9 and TRBJ2-3, the complete variable domain is DTGVSQNPRHKITKRGQNVTFRCDPISEHNRLYWYRQTLGQGPEFLTYFQNEAQLEKSRLLSDRFSAERPKGSFSTLEIQRTEQGDSAMYLCASSHRGPRTDTQYFGPGTRLTVL.

V and J are TRBV12-3 or TRBV12-4 and TRBJ1-6; TRBD1 matches 7 bases. The V gene end was trimmed by 1 base and the J gene end by 10 bases; junction bases not matched to a gene: 7. This CDR3 spans 15 amino acids. CDR3 amino acids: CASSLGGQSRSPLHF. The DNA for the CDR3 is TGTGCCAGCAGTTTAGGGGGACAGTCCAGGTCACCCCTCCACTTT.

The DNA of the CDR3 is TGTGCCAGCAGCCAAGGCGATCGGGGGCGCGGCGGCTACACCTTC. Its translation: CASSQGDRGRGGYTF. The rearrangement uses TRBV4-2 and TRBJ1-2; D possibly corresponds to TRBD1 (6 bases). Trimming stripped 1 base from V and 8 bases from J, with 17 bases between. Germline loops: CDR1 LGHNA, CDR2 YNFKEQ. The CDR3 runs to 15 residues.

This clonotype occurred many times. The chain joins TRBV18 to TRBJ1-2, with 10 bases aligning to TRBD1. Trimming removed 3 bases from V and 4 bases from J; junction bases left unmatched: 2. The germline CDR1 and CDR2 sequences are KGHSH and LQKENI. The CDR3 spans 14 residues. The CDR3 sequence: CASSPWTGGYGYTF. The CDR3 DNA reads as TGTGCCAGCTCACCTTGGACAGGGGGCTATGGCTACACCTTC.

This clonotype has a handful of counts. The J gene is TRBJ2-5, the V gene TRBV15; 9 bases agree with TRBD2. V lost 0 bases and J lost 4; bases outside the gene matches: 3. Germline lookup yields CDR1 LNHNV and CDR2 YYDKDF (reference sequence). This CDR3 has 15 residues. CDR3 sequence reads: CATSREVAGVETQYF. As DNA, the CDR3 is TGTGCCACCAGCAGAGAGGTAGCGGGGGTAGAGACCCAGTACTTC.

This chain links TRBV5-6 with TRBJ2-7; TRBD1 matches at 9 bases. V lost 4 bases and J lost 0; bases outside the gene matches: 5. CDR3 length: 15 residues. Looked up from germline, CDR1 is SGHDT and CDR2 is YYEEEE. The CDR3 reads CASSRTGESSYEQYV. CDR3 DNA sequence: TGTGCCAGCAGCCGGACAGGGGAAAGCTCCTACGAGCAGTACGTC.

The chain links TRBV18 to TRBJ1-4, with 7 bases lining up with TRBD1. Germline V lookup: CDR1 KGHSH, CDR2 LQKENI. The CDR3 is 13 residues long. With V trimmed by 4 bases and J by 7 bases, 3 bases remained unmatched. The CDR3 nucleotides read TGTGCCAGCTCACAGAGGGACAGTGAAAAACTGTTTTTT. It encodes CASSQRDSEKLFF.

This clonotype was seen more than once but under ten times. The chain recombines TRBV7-2 with TRBJ2-3; D is uncertain. The V end lost 5 bases, the J end lost 10 bases, and 13 bases lay between the germline ends. The CDR3 runs to 12 residues. CDR1 SGHTA and CDR2 FQGNSA come from the germline V gene. CDR3 DNA sequence: TGTGCCAGCAGCCTCGCCCTCACCCCGCAGTATTTT. This codes for CASSLALTPQYF.

This clonotype occurred many times. J is TRBJ2-7 and V is TRBV5-1; 8 nucleotides line up with TRBD1. This CDR3 has 15 amino acids. The ends lost 4 bases at V and 5 bases at J; junction bases unmatched: 11. Germline V lookup: CDR1 SGHRS, CDR2 YFSETQ. The CDR3 is CASSRGRGQWDEQYV. The CDR3 nucleotides read TGCGCCAGCAGCCGAGGCAGGGGGCAATGGGACGAGCAGTACGTC.

This chain links TRBV21-1 with TRBJ1-5. TRBV21-1 is reported as a pseudogene. The CDR3 sequence is 14 residues long. The CDR3 DNA follows: TGTGCCAGCAGCAAAGCGCCGATAAATCAGCCCCAGCATTTT. Protein: CASSKAPINQPQHF.

In this sample, this clonotype turned up a few times. This sequence joins TRBV29-1 and TRBJ1-2; 8 bases align to TRBD1. Germline CDR1 SQVTM, CDR2 ANQGSEA. The CDR3 is made up of 15 amino acids. V dropped 5 bases and J dropped 5; count of bases not matched to a gene: 13. The CDR3 here is CSVHPRQGQVYGYTF. Written as DNA, the CDR3 is TGCAGCGTTCATCCGAGACAGGGGCAGGTGTATGGCTACACCTTC.

This clonotype occurred a few times. V gene TRBV20-1 combines with J gene TRBJ2-6; D is perhaps TRBD1 (6 bases). The CDR3 is 15 residues long. Trimming removed 0 bases from V and 11 bases from J, with 17 bases in between. Germline CDR1 reads DFQATT; CDR2 reads SNEGSKA (reference sequence). The CDR3 region has the DNA TGCAGTGCTAGAGATCCACAGGGTTCGCCTGACGTCCTGACTTTC. Translated, it gives CSARDPQGSPDVLTF.

This rearrangement joins TRBV7-2 to TRBJ2-5; weak D call: TRBD1 (5 bases). The CDR3 has 16 residues. Germline CDR1 reads SGHTA; CDR2 reads FQGNSA. V lost 1 base to trimming and J lost 5 bases, with 17 bases between them. The CDR3: CASSLVGAALEETQYF. For the CDR3, the DNA is TGTGCCAGCAGCTTAGTTGGGGCCGCGCTAGAGGAGACCCAGTACTTC.

This clonotype was counted between two and nine times. The gene calls are TRBV7-3 and TRBJ2-1, with TRBD2 as a possible D gene (6 bases). Germline V CDR1 and CDR2: SGHTA, FQGTGA. With 2 bases removed from V and 14 bases from J, the gap between germline ends came to 16 bases. This CDR3 has 13 residues. CDR3 sequence reads: CASSLSPGEHEFF. The CDR3 bases are TGTGCCAGCAGCTTATCGCCGGGGGAGCATGAGTTCTTC.

This sequence joins TRBV5-1 and TRBJ2-7; 10 positions match TRBD1. The germline CDR1 and CDR2 sequences are SGHRS and YFSETQ. The ends lost 3 bases at V and 7 bases at J; junction bases unmatched: 1. The CDR3 runs to 12 residues. This chain's CDR3 is CASSWDRGEQYF. Written as DNA, the CDR3 is TGCGCCAGCAGCTGGGACAGGGGAGAGCAGTACTTC.

This clonotype has only a few counts. Here the CDR3 reads CASSLGGGAINEQFF. In DNA, the CDR3 is TGCGCCAGCAGTCTGGGCGGGGGGGCCATCAATGAGCAGTTCTTC. The chain carries TRBV5-1 and TRBJ2-1, with 9 bases identical to TRBD2. The ends lost 5 bases at V and 6 bases at J; junction bases unmatched: 9. The CDR3 is made up of 15 amino acids. Per the germline V gene, CDR1 is SGHRS and CDR2 is YFSETQ.

This clonotype has only a few counts. V and J are TRBV11-2 and TRBJ1-1; D is uncertain. Germline V lookup: CDR1 SGHAT, CDR2 FQNNGV. CDR3 size: 13 residues. Trimming cost V 4 bases and J 1 base, with 7 bases left between them. The CDR3 here is CASSSTPNTEAFF. The CDR3 DNA reads TGTGCCAGCAGCTCCACACCGAACACTGAAGCTTTCTTT.

The table lists this clonotype with many counts. The V gene is TRBV6-1, the J gene TRBJ1-1, with D maybe TRBD1 (6 bases). Germline assignment: CDR1 MNHNS and CDR2 SASEGT. There are 15 residues in the CDR3. Between the trimmed V and J ends, which lost 6 bases and 3 bases, there was a span of 17 bases. This CDR3 reads CASSEYTGLDTEAFF. The CDR3 nucleotides read TGTGCCAGCAGCGAATACACAGGGCTCGACACTGAAGCTTTCTTT.